The rows below give T cell receptor beta chains drawn from one sample of a study of blood T cell repertoires in COVID-19. Produced via immunoSEQ multiplex PCR; TCRdb's table is partial and in-frame only. The sample lists approximately 160,000 clones; 75% to 85% were seen once. The material sequenced was PBMCs or T cells enriched from blood (not recorded which). The source of these receptors is a man in his forties who had recovered from COVID-19. Each CDR3 is given with its conserved first and last residue. The order of the fields is V gene, J gene, CDR3 protein.

V: TRBV9; J: TRBJ2-2; CDR3: CASTTGQAHTGELFF
V: TRBV27; J: TRBJ1-2; CDR3: CASSRDRAGGYTF
V: TRBV23-1; J: TRBJ1-5; CDR3: CASSQSEGALGQPQHF
V: TRBV9; J: TRBJ2-1; CDR3: CASSSGTMQFF
V: TRBV11-1; J: TRBJ2-7; CDR3: CASSPGGQGSDEQYF
V: TRBV6-4; J: TRBJ1-5; CDR3: CASSDPTGLNNQPQHF
V: TRBV14; J: TRBJ2-1; CDR3: CASGDGGAYNEQFF
V: TRBV20-1; J: TRBJ2-4; CDR3: CSASLDAGGPGKNIQYF
V: TRBV27; J: TRBJ2-7; CDR3: CASSLRGLSYEQYF
V: TRBV6-1; J: TRBJ1-1; CDR3: CASSDWARTEAFF
V: TRBV5-6; J: TRBJ1-1; CDR3: CASSLNIPWSTEAFF
V: TRBV14; J: TRBJ2-3; CDR3: CASSWVSGPGDAQYF
V: TRBV13; J: TRBJ2-2; CDR3: CASSFQLNPNTGELFF
V: TRBV12-3/TRBV12-4; J: TRBJ1-5; CDR3: CASSDWMDQPQHF
V: TRBV4-2; J: TRBJ1-2; CDR3: CASSQDLGGYTF
V: TRBV7-3; J: TRBJ2-1; CDR3: CASSPGTISYNEQFF
V: TRBV4-1; J: TRBJ1-2; CDR3: CASSQNQGPIYGYTF
V: TRBV2; J: TRBJ2-1; CDR3: CASSDAGLSYNEQFF
V: TRBV6-5; J: TRBJ1-6; CDR3: CASREYNSPLHF
V: TRBV6-4; J: TRBJ2-1; CDR3: CASSDQQGATGEQFF
V: TRBV24-1; J: TRBJ1-2; CDR3: CATRSPGNSNYGYTF
V: TRBV7-9; J: TRBJ2-7; CDR3: CASSLEARTWEQYF
V: TRBV5-4; J: TRBJ2-7; CDR3: CASSLPGQGPSYEQYF
V: TRBV27; J: TRBJ1-4; CDR3: CASSFVAGRDATNEKLFF
V: TRBV27; J: TRBJ1-2; CDR3: CASRAGLLDDYGYTF
V: TRBV7-9; J: TRBJ1-1; CDR3: CASSPEAFF
V: TRBV9; J: TRBJ2-3; CDR3: CASSSQGGGEVESEPLDTQYF
V: TRBV7-6; J: TRBJ1-4; CDR3: CASSFGTGSRNEKLFF
V: TRBV9; J: TRBJ1-2; CDR3: CASSAGTGGLDGYTF
V: TRBV12-2; J: TRBJ2-1; CDR3: CASRKNRGGYNEQFF
V: TRBV6-2/TRBV6-3; J: TRBJ1-1; CDR3: CASSYAANTEAFF
V: TRBV5-1; J: TRBJ2-5; CDR3: CASSPDRGRETQYF
V: TRBV9; J: TRBJ2-2; CDR3: CASSVRSSGGSNTGELFF
V: TRBV10-1; J: TRBJ2-3; CDR3: CASSGSPTGASTDTQYF
V: TRBV18; J: TRBJ2-3; CDR3: CASSSGTSGSTSTDTQYF
V: TRBV19; J: TRBJ1-5; CDR3: CASSIEDFSNQPQHF
V: TRBV2; J: TRBJ2-7; CDR3: CASSAASGASYEQYF
V: TRBV5-4; J: TRBJ2-7; CDR3: CASSYGPGQGDYEQYF
V: TRBV7-3; J: TRBJ2-1; CDR3: CASSPVSGIEQFF
V: TRBV19; J: TRBJ1-5; CDR3: CASRRWEGDQPQHF
V: TRBV19; J: TRBJ2-5; CDR3: CASSGAGTAYQETQYF
V: TRBV5-4; J: TRBJ1-2; CDR3: CASSHTTGANYGYTF
V: TRBV6-4; J: TRBJ2-1; CDR3: CASSIREGNEQFF